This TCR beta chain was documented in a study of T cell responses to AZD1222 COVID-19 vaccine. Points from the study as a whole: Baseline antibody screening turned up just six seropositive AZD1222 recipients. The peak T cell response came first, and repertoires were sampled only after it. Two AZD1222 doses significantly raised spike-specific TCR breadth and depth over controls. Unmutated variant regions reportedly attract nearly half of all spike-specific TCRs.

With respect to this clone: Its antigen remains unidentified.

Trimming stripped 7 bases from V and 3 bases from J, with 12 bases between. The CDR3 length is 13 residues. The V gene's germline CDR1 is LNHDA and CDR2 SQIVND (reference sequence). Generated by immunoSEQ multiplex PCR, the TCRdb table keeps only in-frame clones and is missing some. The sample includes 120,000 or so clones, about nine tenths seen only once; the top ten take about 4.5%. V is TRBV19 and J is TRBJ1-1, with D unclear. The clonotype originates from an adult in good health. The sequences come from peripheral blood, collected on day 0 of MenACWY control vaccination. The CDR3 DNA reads TGTGCCAGTACCTTCGAGGGCCACACTGAAGCTTTCTTT. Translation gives CASTFEGHTEAFF.